The present T cell receptor beta chain was sequenced within a study of cytomegalovirus exposure and HLA in healthy donors. In the PCR, 60 Vbeta and 13 Jbeta primers were used. Data came from immunoSEQ multiplex PCR; TCRdb stores just in-frame clones and leaves some out. The sample contains some 220,000 clones, 70% to 80% of which appear only once. The TCR comes from a woman in her sixties or seventies in good health and CMV-seropositive. The sample comprised PBMCs.

CDR3 loop: CASSLVAGGMNEQYF. In DNA form, the CDR3 reads TGTGCCAGCAGCTTAGTGGCGGGGGGGATGAACGAGCAGTACTTC. The chain is built from TRBV7-2 and TRBJ2-7, with 9 positions matching TRBD2. The trim removed 1 base at V and 5 bases at J, leaving 6 bases unmatched. The germline gives CDR1 SGHTA, CDR2 FQGNSA. The CDR3 runs 15 residues.